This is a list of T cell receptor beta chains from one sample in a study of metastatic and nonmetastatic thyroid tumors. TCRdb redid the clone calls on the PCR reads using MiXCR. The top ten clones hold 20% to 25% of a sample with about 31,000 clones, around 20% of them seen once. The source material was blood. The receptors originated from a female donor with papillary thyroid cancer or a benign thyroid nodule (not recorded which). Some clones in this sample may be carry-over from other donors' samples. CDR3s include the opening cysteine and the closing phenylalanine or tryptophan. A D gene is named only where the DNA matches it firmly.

CASCFRGDEQFF	-	TRBV11-2	TRBJ2-1
CASSQARGGRITEAFF	-	TRBV3-1	TRBJ1-1
CSASIFRAGFTYEQYF	TRBD2	TRBV20-1	TRBJ2-7
CASSLTGYNEQFF	-	TRBV7-3	TRBJ2-1
CSVGQGIEGYTF	TRBD1	TRBV29-1	TRBJ1-2
CASRIQESSTEAFF	-	TRBV19	TRBJ1-1
CASTGGHGYTF	TRBD1	TRBV27	TRBJ1-2
CASAGGGAGEETQYF	TRBD2	TRBV19	TRBJ2-5
CVSSPLDEQYF	-	TRBV6-2/TRBV6-3	TRBJ2-7
CASKNRGLETQYF	TRBD1	TRBV19	TRBJ2-5
CASSPNRGESYGYTF	TRBD1	TRBV28	TRBJ1-2